Each of the 19 T cell receptor beta chains below was sequenced from the same sample in a study of blood T cell repertoires in COVID-19. Profiling relied on immunoSEQ multiplex PCR, and the TCRdb table lists in-frame clones only, not all of them. The table has 95,000 to 120,000 clones, about 85% seen once. The sample was peripheral blood. These receptors came from an older woman with acute or convalescent COVID-19.

The V call is TRBV12-1, the J call TRBJ1-1; the D call TRBD1 from the table was never checked on the DNA. TRBV12-1 is annotated as a pseudogene. The CDR3 has 14 amino acids. DNA for the CDR3: TGTGCCAGCACCCGGACAGGGCGGGGAACTGAAGCTTTCTTT. Encoded protein: CASTRTGRGTEAFF.

The sample holds a few counts of this clone. An end of the junction differs from the germline gene, which may be a read error. The V and J genes are TRBV25-1 and TRBJ1-2; no firm D call. The CDR3 runs 12 residues. Germline values: CDR1 MGHDK, CDR2 SYGVNS. The CDR3 spells CASSEFGKVIAF. CDR3 nucleotides: TGTGCCAGCAGTGAATTCGGGAAGGTCATAGCCTTC.

The chain uses TRBV3-1 (or the pseudogene TRBV3-2) and TRBJ2-3, with a weak D call TRBD2 (7 bases). Per the germline V gene, CDR1 is LGHDT and CDR2 is YNNKEL (reference sequence). V lost 8 bases to trimming and J lost 0 bases, with 12 bases between them. CDR3 length equals 14 residues. For the CDR3, the DNA is TGTGCCAGCGCTCGGGGGGCTAGCACAGATACGCAGTATTTT. Translated: CASARGASTDTQYF.

V gene TRBV6-5 combines with J gene TRBJ2-7; 10 bases line up with TRBD2. The CDR3 contains 15 residues. Germline V gives CDR1 MNHEY, CDR2 SVGAGI. J gave up 1 base and V 5 bases, and 5 bases lay outside the gene matches. CDR3 nucleotides: TGTGCCAGCAGTAGGTCTAGCGGGAGTTCCTACGAGCAGTACGTC. This encodes CASSRSSGSSYEQYV.

The V gene is TRBV2, the J gene TRBJ1-1, with 9 bases fitting TRBD1. Germline assignment: CDR1 SNHLY and CDR2 FYNNEI. This CDR3 has 13 residues. V was clipped by 9 bases and J by 6 bases; unmatched bases: 8. The CDR3 bases are TGTGCCAGTCCCCGGGACAGGGTCGCTGAAGCTTTCTTT. Its translation is CASPRDRVAEAFF.

V and J are TRBV28 and TRBJ1-2; possibly TRBD1 for D (5 bases). Deletions cut 7 bases from V and 5 bases from J, with 17 bases between. The CDR3 consists of 14 residues. Looked up from germline, CDR1 is MDHEN and CDR2 is SYDVKM. The CDR3 region is CASNAGQGRYGYTF. CDR3 DNA: TGTGCCAGCAACGCGGGGCAGGGCAGGTATGGCTACACCTTC.

This chain uses TRBV7-3 with TRBJ2-3; D not certain. Trimming took 4 bases from V and 1 from J, leaving 6 bases between them. The CDR3 is 13 residues long. Germline lookup yields CDR1 SGHTA and CDR2 FQGTGA. This CDR3 reads CASSSRGTDTQYF. DNA for the CDR3: TGTGCCAGCAGCTCCCGGGGCACAGATACGCAGTATTTT.

Turning to this clone: Additional DNA sequences in this sample encode the identical CDR3. The chain links TRBV28 to TRBJ1-4; D might be TRBD1 (6 bases). V lost 2 bases, J lost 5 bases, and 9 bases lay in between. The CDR3 consists of 14 residues. Germline-derived CDR1 and CDR2 are MDHEN and SYDVKM. The CDR3: CASSLSQGNEKLFF. CDR3 nucleotides: TGTGCCAGCAGTTTAAGCCAGGGGAATGAAAAACTGTTTTTT.

The J gene is TRBJ1-2, the V gene TRBV2; 9 positions match TRBD1. Trimming removed 6 bases from V and 2 bases from J; junction bases left unmatched: 7. The length of the CDR3 is 15 residues. The germline V gene has CDR1 SNHLY and CDR2 FYNNEI. The CDR3 sequence: CASRESGQGNYGYTF. The CDR3 DNA reads as TGTGCCAGCAGAGAATCGGGACAGGGCAACTATGGCTACACCTTC. Together with reference TRBV2 and TRBJ1-2, the CDR3 gives the full variable domain: EPEVTQTPSHQVTQMGQEVILRCVPISNHLYFYWYRQILGQKVEFLVSFYNNEISEKSEIFDDQFSVERPDGSNFTLKIRSTKLEDSAMYFCASRESGQGNYGYTFGSGTRLTVV.

V gene TRBV7-9 combines with J gene TRBJ1-1; TRBD1 matches at 9 bases. Trimming took 3 bases from V and 4 from J; bases not matched to a gene: 9. The CDR3 spans 16 residues. CDR1 and CDR2 from the germline V gene are SEHNR and FQNEAQ (reference sequence). The CDR3, as DNA: TGTGCCAGCAGCTTGGGACAGGGAAGCTTGGGCACTGAAGCTTTCTTT. It yields the protein CASSLGQGSLGTEAFF.

The V call is TRBV28, the J call TRBJ2-5; 9 bases are a match to TRBD2. The CDR3 is made up of 16 amino acids. The germline V gene has CDR1 MDHEN and CDR2 SYDVKM. V lost 1 base to trimming and J lost 5 bases; unmatched junction nucleotides: 8. The CDR3 coding sequence is TGTGCCAGCAGTTTATTAGGCAGCGGGGGGTGGGAGACCCAGTACTTC. Its translation: CASSLLGSGGWETQYF.

The table lists this clone with a count of one. J is TRBJ1-4 and V is TRBV2; D is uncertain. The CDR3 sequence is 15 residues long. The ends were cut back, 3 bases at V and 0 bases at J, with 8 bases in the middle. Germline lookup yields CDR1 SNHLY and CDR2 FYNNEI. The CDR3 DNA is TGTGCCAGCAGTGAGTTAACAGCAACTAATGAAAAACTGTTTTTT. This codes for CASSELTATNEKLFF.

V usage is TRBV5-8 and J usage is TRBJ1-4, with a weak D call TRBD1 (5 bases). V lost 2 bases and J 7 bases, leaving 12 bases between the germline ends. Germline CDR1 is SGHTS and CDR2 is YDEGEE. The CDR3 covers 14 residues. The DNA for the CDR3 is TGTGCCAGCAGCTTAATCCAGGGAGGTGAAAAACTGTTTTTT. This translates into CASSLIQGGEKLFF. Supplemented by reference TRBV5-8 and TRBJ1-4, the full variable domain reads EAGVTQSPTHLIKTRGQQATLRCSPISGHTSVYWYQQALGLGLQFLLWYDEGEERNRGNFPPRFSGRQFPNYSSELNVNALELEDSALYLCASSLIQGGEKLFFGSGTQLSVL.

The gene calls are TRBV7-3 and TRBJ2-5; 9 bases are shared with TRBD2. The length of the CDR3 is 18 residues. Trimming cost V 1 base and J 0 bases; bases outside gene matches: 9. Per the germline V gene, CDR1 is SGHTA and CDR2 is FQGTGA. CDR3 loop: CASSLSGSGGPYQETQYF. Written as DNA, the CDR3 is TGTGCCAGCAGCTTAAGCGGTAGCGGGGGACCGTACCAAGAGACCCAGTACTTC.

The rearrangement uses TRBV2 and TRBJ2-5, with TRBD2 matching over 11 bases. The J segment lost 5 bases and the V segment lost 5 bases, leaving 10 bases of the junction unmatched. Germline values: CDR1 SNHLY, CDR2 FYNNEI. The CDR3 covers 16 residues. This chain's CDR3 is CASSKTSGGLLETQYF. CDR3 DNA sequence: TGTGCCAGCAGTAAAACTAGCGGGGGCCTCTTGGAGACCCAGTACTTC.

The rearrangement links TRBV7-9 to TRBJ2-7; D is unclear. Looked up from germline, CDR1 is SEHNR and CDR2 is FQNEAQ (reference sequence). Trimming removed 6 bases at V and 5 bases at J, with 14 bases between. This CDR3 comprises 13 residues. CDR3 nucleotide sequence: TGTGCCAGCAGAAACTTAGCTGGAAACGAGCAGTACTTC. Protein product: CASRNLAGNEQYF.

The chain recombines TRBV9 with TRBJ1-2, with D maybe TRBD1 (5 bases). V lost 0 bases to trimming and J lost 4 bases, with 10 bases between them. The CDR3 runs to 14 residues. The germline V gene encodes CDR1 SGDLS and CDR2 YYNGEE. The CDR3 DNA follows: TGTGCCAGCAGCGTAGCATCAGGGTTCTATGGCTACACCTTC. This codes for CASSVASGFYGYTF.

This clone was picked up one time. J is TRBJ1-4 and V is TRBV5-3; D not resolved. TRBV5-3 is flagged as an ORF with uncertain function. Trimming took off 4 bases at V and 2 bases at J, with 36 bases between the two ends. CDR3 length: 23 residues. Here the CDR3 reads CARSEQTPLSPGGLCGTNEKLFF. The CDR3 DNA reads TGTGCCAGAAGCGAACAAACCCCCCTTTCGCCCGGAGGTCTATGTGGGACTAATGAAAAACTGTTTTTT.

This rearrangement joins TRBV19 to TRBJ2-5, with D tentatively TRBD1 (6 bases). This CDR3 contains 16 residues. The V and J ends lost 1 base and 4 bases respectively, with 16 bases between them. CDR1 is LNHDA, CDR2 SQIVND, per germline (reference sequence). The CDR3 DNA reads TGTGCCAGTAGTATAGGGTTTGGCAGGGGTGTAGAGACCCAGTACTTC. It codes for CASSIGFGRGVETQYF.